A selection of T cell receptor beta chains follows, all from one sample in a study of cytomegalovirus exposure and HLA in healthy donors. Measured with immunoSEQ multiplex PCR; TCRdb has only the in-frame clones, and not every one. The sample includes roughly 90,000 clones. The sequenced sample consisted of PBMCs. These receptors were taken from a middle-aged man in good health and CMV-seropositive. The CDR3 runs from the conserved cysteine through the conserved F or W. A D gene is named only where the DNA matches it firmly.

DNA	CDR3	length	D	V	J
TGTGCCAGCAGCAAAGAGCCCCCGCGCAGGGAGGATAACAATGAGCAGTTCTTC	CASSKEPPRREDNNEQFF	18	NA	TRBV21-1	TRBJ2-1
TGTGCCACGCGGACTAGCGCACGCACAGATACGCAGTATTTT	CATRTSARTDTQYF	14	TRBD2	TRBV10-3	TRBJ2-3
TGTGCCTGGAGAAAGACAGGGTCTAATGAAAAACTGTTTTTT	CAWRKTGSNEKLFF	14	TRBD1	TRBV30	TRBJ1-4
TGTGCCAGCAGTCCCGTTCCTAATGAAAAACTGTTTTTT	CASSPVPNEKLFF	13	NA	TRBV5-5	TRBJ1-4
TGTGCCTGGGCCGCCGGGACAGGGGTTTACCAGCCCCAGCATTTT	CAWAAGTGVYQPQHF	15	TRBD1	TRBV30	TRBJ1-5
TGTGCCAGCAGTACGACAGGGGTGGATGGCTACACCTTC	CASSTTGVDGYTF	13	TRBD1	TRBV6-6	TRBJ1-2
TGTGCCAGCAGGGGACAGCTAAGGAATGGCTACACCTTC	CASRGQLRNGYTF	13	TRBD1	TRBV7-9	TRBJ1-2
TGTGCCAGCAGCGTACAGGACTACACCGGGGAGCTGTTTTTT	CASSVQDYTGELFF	14	NA	TRBV9	TRBJ2-2
TGTGCCAGCAGCTTAAGGGGGCCGGGTGAAAAACTGTTTTTT	CASSLRGPGEKLFF	14	TRBD1	TRBV7-2	TRBJ1-4
TGTGCCAGCAGTTTTGCGTTCCCTGAAGCTTTCTTT	CASSFAFPEAFF	12	NA	TRBV6-6	TRBJ1-1
TGTGCCAGTAGTAACGGCGGACAGGGGGCATCCTATGGCTACACCTTC	CASSNGGQGASYGYTF	16	TRBD1	TRBV19	TRBJ1-2
TGTGCCAGCAGCTTAGTGAGCGGGCCCCAGCATTTT	CASSLVSGPQHF	12	NA	TRBV7-9	TRBJ1-5
TGTGCCAGCAGCGTAGGGGAGTACACCGGGGAGCTGTTTTTT	CASSVGEYTGELFF	14	NA	TRBV9	TRBJ2-2
TGTGCCAGCTCACCACGCGGCACATTCTCTGGAAACACCATATATTTT	CASSPRGTFSGNTIYF	16	NA	TRBV18	TRBJ1-3
TGTGCCAGCATTTTCTCGACAGACGAGCAGTACTTC	CASIFSTDEQYF	12	NA	TRBV6-1	TRBJ2-7
TGTGCCAGCAGCCCGATGCAGGGGGCAAATCAGCCCCAGCATTTT	CASSPMQGANQPQHF	15	TRBD1	TRBV7-2	TRBJ1-5
TGTGCCAGCAGCTGGACAGGGGAAACTAATGAAAAACTGTTTTTT	CASSWTGETNEKLFF	15	TRBD1	TRBV9	TRBJ1-4
TGTGCCAGCAGCCCCCCGGGTCGGGAGGTGACCTCCTACAATGAGCAGTTCTTC	CASSPPGREVTSYNEQFF	18	TRBD2	TRBV7-2	TRBJ2-1
TGTGCCAGCAGTTTTCACAGGACCCAGTACTTC	CASSFHRTQYF	11	NA	TRBV6-5	TRBJ2-5
TGTGCCACGTCTCTAGGCGGGAGTTTTTCCAGAGATACGCAGTATTTT	CATSLGGSFSRDTQYF	16	TRBD2	TRBV30	TRBJ2-3
TGTGCCAGCTCACGGGACAGGCAAGAGACCCAGTACTTC	CASSRDRQETQYF	13	TRBD1	TRBV18	TRBJ2-5
TGTGCCAGCAGTGAAAGGAGGGTACTGGGGCAGCCCCAGCATTTT	CASSERRVLGQPQHF	15	NA	TRBV6-1	TRBJ1-5
TGTGCCAGCAGCTTAGGTAGCGGGAGTGTGGAGCTGTTTTTT	CASSLGSGSVELFF	14	TRBD2	TRBV11-3	TRBJ2-2
TGTGCCAGCAGCCAAGATCCTGGCCCCTCCCAATACACCTTC	CASSQDPGPSQYTF	14	NA	TRBV4-2	TRBJ1-2
TGTGCCAGCAGCTTAGGACTAGTGGCAGATACGCAGTATTTT	CASSLGLVADTQYF	14	NA	TRBV7-2	TRBJ2-3
TGCGCCAGCAGCTCCTCCGTCCAGGTCCTCCATTTT	CASSSSVQVLHF	12	NA	TRBV5-1	TRBJ1-3
TGTGCCAGCAGCTTAGCGCTACTAGCGAGCGAGCAGTACTTC	CASSLALLASEQYF	14	TRBD2	TRBV7-2	TRBJ2-7
TGCAGCGGGAGAAGTGCAACTAATGAAAAACTGTTTTTT	CSGRSATNEKLFF	13	NA	TRBV29-1	TRBJ1-4
TGTGCCAGCAGCCCGAGGGGGGGAGGTTCAGATACGCAGTATTTT	CASSPRGGGSDTQYF	15	NA	TRBV7-9	TRBJ2-3
TGTGCCAGCTCGCCCGGGACAGGGACTGGAAACACCATATATTTT	CASSPGTGTGNTIYF	15	TRBD1	TRBV18	TRBJ1-3
TGTGCCAGCAGCTTACTTTGGACAGGTGTATACACTGAAGCTTTCTTT	CASSLLWTGVYTEAFF	16	TRBD1	TRBV11-2	TRBJ1-1
TGTGCCTGGAGTCCGGGACTGGCGTACCAAGAGACCCAGTACTTC	CAWSPGLAYQETQYF	15	NA	TRBV30	TRBJ2-5
TGTGCCAGCAGTCAACATCATTCCGGACTAGCGGGAGTAGAGCAGTACTTC	CASSQHHSGLAGVEQYF	17	TRBD2	TRBV4-2	TRBJ2-7
TGTGCCTGGAGTATTCAGGGTAGCCAGCCCCAGCATTTT	CAWSIQGSQPQHF	13	NA	TRBV30	TRBJ1-5
TGTGCCAGCAGTTTAGCGGGCCCCTACAATGAGCAGTTCTTC	CASSLAGPYNEQFF	14	NA	TRBV27	TRBJ2-1